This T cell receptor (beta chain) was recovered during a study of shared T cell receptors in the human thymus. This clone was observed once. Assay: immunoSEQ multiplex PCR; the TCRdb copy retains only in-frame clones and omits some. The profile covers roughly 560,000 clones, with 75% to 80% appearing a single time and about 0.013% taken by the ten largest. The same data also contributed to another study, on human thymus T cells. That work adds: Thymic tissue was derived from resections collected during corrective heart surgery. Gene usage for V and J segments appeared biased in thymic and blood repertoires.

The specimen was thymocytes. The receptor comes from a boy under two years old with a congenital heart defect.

DNA of the CDR3: TGTGCCTGGAGGGGGACAGGACAAGAGACCCAGTACTTC. Protein sequence: CAWRGTGQETQYF. The chain employs TRBV30 and TRBJ2-5; 8 nucleotides line up with TRBD1. This CDR3 is built from 13 residues. V lost 3 bases to trimming and J lost 2 bases; unmatched junction nucleotides: 2. The germline V gene encodes CDR1 GTSNPN and CDR2 SVGIG (reference sequence).